This T cell receptor beta chain was captured in a study of somatic mutations in cytotoxic T cells in rheumatoid arthritis. Overall study context: Flow cytometry sorted some V beta antibody-stained T-cell populations to nearly 100% purity, V beta1+ cells among them being sequenced for TCRB.

Produced via immunoSEQ multiplex PCR; TCRdb's table is partial and in-frame only. The sample lists thousands of clones; 70% to 85% were seen once. This clone appeared once. Antigen: not known. Whole-study results and caveats: The study found that the largest CD8+ clone exceeded 20% of CD8+ cells in about an eighth of the 65 patients. Statistically, CD8+ T-cell clonality was not significantly distinct between individuals with rheumatoid arthritis and age-matched healthy controls.

Among the healthy controls, all of them blood donors, the median age was around 59 years (range about 20-80) and 45% to 70% were female. Source material: CD8+ T cells sorted from blood. This TCR was recovered from a woman aged 45-65 years in good health.

CDR3 nucleotides: TGTGCCTGGAGTGTAGGGACTAGCGGGGCCACAAATGAGCAGTTCTTC. Protein: CAWSVGTSGATNEQFF. This chain uses TRBV30 with TRBJ2-1; 13 nucleotides line up with TRBD2. The CDR3 is made up of 16 amino acids. Germline V gives CDR1 GTSNPN, CDR2 SVGIG (reference sequence). V lost 0 bases and J lost 7; bases outside the gene matches: 6. Combining the CDR3 with reference TRBV30 and TRBJ2-1 gives the whole variable domain SQTIHQWPATLVQPVGSPLSLECTVEGTSNPNLYWYRQAAGRGLQLLFYSVGIGQISSEVPQNLSASRPQDRQFILSSKKLLLSDSGFYLCAWSVGTSGATNEQFFGPGTRLTVL.